One TCR beta chain is described in this entry. Its target is unknown. This record comes from a study of cytomegalovirus exposure and HLA in healthy donors. The study's findings and limits: By HLA locus, TCR association rates varied in a later analysis, with DRB1 showing the most and HLA-C the fewest. Roughly uniform sequencing depth across donors was assumed, possibly incorrectly. In a later analysis, a missense DCLRE1C variant was linked to TCR beta V- and J-gene trimming.

Primers: 60 Vbeta forward and 13 Jbeta reverse. Produced via immunoSEQ multiplex PCR; TCRdb's table is partial and in-frame only. The sample has over 150,000 clones, around 74% seen once. Every donor was a healthy person donating bone marrow. The source material was PBMCs. This TCR was recovered from a man younger than 30 in good health and CMV-seronegative.

CDR3 in DNA: TGTGCCAGCAGCTTAGATTCAAGAGGTTACAATGAGCAGTTCTTC. This encodes CASSLDSRGYNEQFF. This chain uses TRBV7-2 with TRBJ2-1; D uncertain. Trimming took off 1 base at V and 4 bases at J, with 11 bases between the two ends. The length of the CDR3 is 15 residues. Germline loops: CDR1 SGHTA, CDR2 FQGNSA.